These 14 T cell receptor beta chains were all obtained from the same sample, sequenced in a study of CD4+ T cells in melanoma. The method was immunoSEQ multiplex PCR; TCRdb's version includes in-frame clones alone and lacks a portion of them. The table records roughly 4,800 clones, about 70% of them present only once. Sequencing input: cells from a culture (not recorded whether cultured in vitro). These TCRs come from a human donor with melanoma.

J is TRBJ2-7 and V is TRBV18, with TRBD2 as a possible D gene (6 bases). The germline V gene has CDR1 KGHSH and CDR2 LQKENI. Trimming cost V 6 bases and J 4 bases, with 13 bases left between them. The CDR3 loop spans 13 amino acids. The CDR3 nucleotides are TGTGCCAGCTCCGGGGGTGAGGGTTACGAGCAGTACTTC. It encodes CASSGGEGYEQYF.

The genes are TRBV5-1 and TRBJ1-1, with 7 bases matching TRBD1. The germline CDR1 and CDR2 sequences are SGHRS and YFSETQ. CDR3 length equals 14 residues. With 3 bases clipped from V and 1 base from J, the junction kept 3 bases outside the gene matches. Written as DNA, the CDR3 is TGCGCCAGCAGCTCTCGGACAGGGAACACTGAAGCTTTCTTT. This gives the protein CASSSRTGNTEAFF.

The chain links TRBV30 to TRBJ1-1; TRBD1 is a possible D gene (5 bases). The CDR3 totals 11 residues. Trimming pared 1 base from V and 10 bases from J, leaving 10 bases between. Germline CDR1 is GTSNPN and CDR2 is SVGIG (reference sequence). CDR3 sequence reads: CAWSELGGAFF. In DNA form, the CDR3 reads TGTGCCTGGAGTGAGCTCGGGGGAGCTTTCTTT.

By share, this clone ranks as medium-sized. The CDR3 bases are TGTGCCAGCAGCTTATGGGAAATAATGAACACTGAAGCTTTCTTT. It yields the protein CASSLWEIMNTEAFF. V is TRBV7-9 and J is TRBJ1-1; D is unresolved. CDR1 is SEHNR and CDR2 is FQNEAQ in the germline V gene (reference sequence). The V gene lost 2 bases and the J gene lost 0 bases, with 10 bases spanning the gap. CDR3 length: 15 residues. Combining the CDR3 with reference TRBV7-9 and TRBJ1-1 gives the whole variable domain DTGVSQNPRHKITKRGQNVTFRCDPISEHNRLYWYRQTLGQGPEFLTYFQNEAQLEKSRLLSDRFSAERPKGSFSTLEIQRTEQGDSAMYLCASSLWEIMNTEAFFGQGTRLTVV.

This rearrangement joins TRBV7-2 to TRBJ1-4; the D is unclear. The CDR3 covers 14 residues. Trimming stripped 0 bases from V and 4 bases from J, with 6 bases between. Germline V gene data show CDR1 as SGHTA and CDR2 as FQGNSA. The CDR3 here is CASSLAGNNEKLFF. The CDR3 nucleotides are TGTGCCAGCAGCTTAGCAGGGAATAATGAAAAACTGTTTTTT.

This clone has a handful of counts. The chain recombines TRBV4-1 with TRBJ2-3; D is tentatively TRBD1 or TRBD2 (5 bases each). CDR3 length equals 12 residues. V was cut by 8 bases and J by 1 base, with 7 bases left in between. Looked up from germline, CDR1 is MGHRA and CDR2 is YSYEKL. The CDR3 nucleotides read TGCGCCAGCGAGGGACGCACAGATACGCAGTATTTT. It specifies CASEGRTDTQYF.

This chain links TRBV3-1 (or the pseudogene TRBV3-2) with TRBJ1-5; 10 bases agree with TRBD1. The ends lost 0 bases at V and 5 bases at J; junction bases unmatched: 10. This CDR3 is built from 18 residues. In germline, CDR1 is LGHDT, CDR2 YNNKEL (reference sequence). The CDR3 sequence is CASSQEILGTGAYQPQHF. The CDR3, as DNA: TGTGCCAGCAGCCAAGAAATTCTAGGGACAGGGGCATATCAGCCCCAGCATTTT.

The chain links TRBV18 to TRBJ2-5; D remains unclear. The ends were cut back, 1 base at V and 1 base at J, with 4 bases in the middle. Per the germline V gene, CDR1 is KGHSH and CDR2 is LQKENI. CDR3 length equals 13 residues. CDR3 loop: CASSPRPQETQYF. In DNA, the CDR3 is TGTGCCAGCTCACCACGGCCCCAAGAGACCCAGTACTTC.

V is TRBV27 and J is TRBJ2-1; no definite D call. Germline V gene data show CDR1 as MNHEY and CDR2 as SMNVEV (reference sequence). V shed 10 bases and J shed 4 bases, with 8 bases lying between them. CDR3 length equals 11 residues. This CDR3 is CATSIYNEQFF. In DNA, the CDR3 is TGTGCCACCTCCATTTACAATGAGCAGTTCTTC.

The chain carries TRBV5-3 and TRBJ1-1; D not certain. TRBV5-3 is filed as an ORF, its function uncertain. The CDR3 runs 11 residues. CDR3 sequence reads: CPTECSTEAFF. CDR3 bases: TGTCCCACGGAATGCAGCACTGAAGCTTTCTTT.

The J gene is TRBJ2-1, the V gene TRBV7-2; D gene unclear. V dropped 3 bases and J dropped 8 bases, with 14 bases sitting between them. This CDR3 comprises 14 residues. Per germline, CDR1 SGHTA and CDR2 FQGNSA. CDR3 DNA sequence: TGTGCCAGCAGCTTTGGGCCAGGTACGGATGAGCAGTTCTTC. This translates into CASSFGPGTDEQFF. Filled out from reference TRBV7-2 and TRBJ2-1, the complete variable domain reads GAGVSQSPSNKVTEKGKDVELRCDPISGHTALYWYRQSLGQGLEFLIYFQGNSAPDKSGLPSDRFSAERTGGSVSTLTIQRTQQEDSAVYLCASSFGPGTDEQFFGPGTRLTVL.

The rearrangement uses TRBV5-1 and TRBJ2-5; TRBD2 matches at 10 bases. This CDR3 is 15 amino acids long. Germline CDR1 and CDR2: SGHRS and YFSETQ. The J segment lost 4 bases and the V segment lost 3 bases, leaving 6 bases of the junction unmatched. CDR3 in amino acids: CASSSSGGAVETQYF. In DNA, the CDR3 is TGCGCCAGCAGCTCGAGCGGGGGGGCCGTAGAGACCCAGTACTTC. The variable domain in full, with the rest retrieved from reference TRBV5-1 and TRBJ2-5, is KAGVTQTPRYLIKTRGQQVTLSCSPISGHRSVSWYQQTPGQGLQFLFEYFSETQRNKGNFPGRFSGRQFSNSRSEMNVSTLELGDSALYLCASSSSGGAVETQYFGPGTRLLVL.

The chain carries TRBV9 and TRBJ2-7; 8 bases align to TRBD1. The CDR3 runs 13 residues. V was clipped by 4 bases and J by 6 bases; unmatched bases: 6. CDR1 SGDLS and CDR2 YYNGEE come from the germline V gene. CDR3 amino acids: CASSHSDRGEQYF. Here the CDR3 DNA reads TGTGCCAGCAGCCATAGCGACAGGGGCGAGCAGTACTTC.

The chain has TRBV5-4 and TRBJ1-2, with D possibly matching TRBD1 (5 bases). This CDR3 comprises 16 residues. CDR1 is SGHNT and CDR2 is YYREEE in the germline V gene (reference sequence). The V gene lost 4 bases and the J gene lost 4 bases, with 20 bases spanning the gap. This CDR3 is CASSVDTFGDLYGYTF. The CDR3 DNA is TGTGCCAGCAGCGTGGATACGTTTGGGGACCTCTATGGCTACACCTTC.